A selection of T cell receptor beta chains follows, all from one sample in a study of cytomegalovirus exposure and HLA in healthy donors. Method: immunoSEQ multiplex PCR; TCRdb's copy keeps in-frame clones and lacks some. This sample has about 160,000 clones, with around nine tenths found just once. Sequencing used PBMCs. The origin of the receptors is a woman aged 18-29 years in good health and CMV-seronegative. The CDR3 runs from the conserved cysteine through the conserved F or W. D genes are given only for firm matches. Rows may omit the clone size; those that give it use once, few, many or a size class.

j_gene | d_gene | abundance | v_gene | CDR3aa | CDR3nt
TRBJ1-1 | NA | NA | TRBV2 | CASRLPGGLEAFF | TGTGCCAGCAGACTACCGGGGGGGCTTGAAGCTTTCTTT
TRBJ2-7 | TRBD2 | NA | TRBV7-6 | CASSWGTSGEERYF | TGTGCCAGCAGCTGGGGGACTAGCGGAGAGGAAAGGTACTTC
TRBJ1-5 | TRBD1 | NA | TRBV28 | CASSLGGTASNQPQHF | TGTGCCAGCAGTTTAGGCGGGACAGCTAGCAATCAGCCCCAGCATTTT
TRBJ1-1 | TRBD1 | NA | TRBV28 | CASILGQGGITEAFF | TGTGCCAGCATTCTCGGACAGGGGGGCATCACTGAAGCTTTCTTT
TRBJ1-2 | TRBD1 | NA | TRBV4-1 | CASSQEPRGTGAGYTF | TGCGCCAGCAGCCAAGAGCCCCGGGGGACAGGGGCTGGCTACACCTTC
TRBJ2-7 | TRBD2 | NA | TRBV4-2 | CASSQEETSGSYEQYF | TGTGCCAGCAGCCAAGAGGAGACTAGCGGCTCCTACGAGCAGTACTTC
TRBJ1-6 | NA | NA | TRBV6-5 | CASSGPRGSPLHF | TGTGCCAGCAGTGGACCCAGGGGCTCACCCCTCCACTTT
TRBJ2-7 | TRBD2 | NA | TRBV11-2 | CASSLGVAGAYEQYF | TGTGCCAGCAGCCTGGGGGTGGCGGGGGCCTACGAGCAGTACTTC
TRBJ2-7 | NA | NA | TRBV2 | CASSTQGRAENYEQYF | TGTGCCAGCAGCACCCAGGGGCGGGCGGAGAACTACGAGCAGTACTTC
TRBJ2-1 | TRBD2 | NA | TRBV28 | CASSARIGLAGNEQFF | TGTGCCAGCAGTGCAAGAATTGGACTAGCGGGCAATGAGCAGTTCTTC
TRBJ1-6 | NA | NA | TRBV19 | CASNIQVSNSPLHF | TGTGCCAGTAATATACAGGTCTCTAATTCACCCCTCCACTTT
TRBJ2-2 | TRBD1 | NA | TRBV4-1 | CASSQNLDRTGRTGELFF | TGCGCCAGCAGCCAAAATCTCGATCGGACAGGGAGAACCGGGGAGCTGTTTTTT
TRBJ2-6 | TRBD1 | few | TRBV27 | CASSSGGSGANVLTF | TGTGCCAGCAGTTCAGGGGGCTCCGGGGCCAACGTCCTGACTTTC
TRBJ2-3 | TRBD2 | NA | TRBV11-1 | CASSFSGGFTDTQYF | TGTGCCAGCAGCTTTAGCGGGGGGTTCACAGATACGCAGTATTTT
TRBJ2-3 | NA | NA | TRBV6-1 | CASSESQASTDTQYF | TGTGCCAGCAGTGAATCTCAGGCAAGCACAGATACGCAGTATTTT
TRBJ1-5 | NA | few | TRBV7-3 | CASSLSQGQPQHF | TGTGCCAGCAGCCTGTCCCAGGGGCAGCCCCAGCATTTT
TRBJ1-4 | NA | NA | TRBV28 | CASSFPSTNEKLFF | TGTGCCAGCAGTTTCCCATCAACTAATGAAAAACTGTTTTTT
TRBJ1-1 | NA | NA | TRBV19 | CASRKEGTNTEAFF | TGTGCCAGTAGGAAGGAGGGGACGAACACTGAAGCTTTCTTT
TRBJ2-7 | TRBD2 | NA | TRBV7-8 | CASSFSSGIIYEQYF | TGTGCCAGCAGCTTCTCTAGCGGGATTATCTACGAGCAGTACTTC
TRBJ2-7 | NA | NA | TRBV25-1 | CASSEAGRYEQYF | TGTGCCAGCAGTGAAGCAGGGCGCTACGAGCAGTACTTC
TRBJ2-3 | NA | NA | TRBV6-5 | CASSLFSTDTQYF | TGTGCCAGCAGTCTTTTTAGCACAGATACGCAGTATTTT
TRBJ1-2 | TRBD1 | NA | TRBV5-1 | CASSSGQGGNYGYTF | TGCGCCAGCAGCAGTGGACAGGGGGGAAACTATGGCTACACCTTC
TRBJ2-5 | TRBD2 | NA | TRBV2 | CASRPQAGETQYF | TGTGCCAGCAGACCCCAAGCGGGGGAGACCCAGTACTTC
TRBJ2-5 | TRBD1 | NA | TRBV5-6 | CASSFGRGETQYF | TGTGCCAGCAGCTTCGGCAGGGGGGAGACCCAGTACTTC
TRBJ1-1 | NA | NA | TRBV20-1 | CSARGRTEAFF | TGCAGTGCTAGAGGGAGGACTGAAGCTTTCTTT
TRBJ2-2 | NA | NA | TRBV6-6 | CASSYAARTGELFF | TGTGCCAGCAGTTACGCCGCCCGGACCGGGGAGCTGTTTTTT
TRBJ2-1 | NA | NA | TRBV9 | CASSVELASHNEQFF | TGTGCCAGCAGCGTAGAACTAGCCAGCCACAATGAGCAGTTCTTC
TRBJ2-7 | TRBD1 | once | TRBV19 | CASSRQGRYEQYF | TGTGCCAGTAGTAGACAGGGACGCTACGAGCAGTACTTC
TRBJ2-3 | TRBD1 | NA | TRBV5-4 | CASSRTGRTDTQYF | TGTGCCAGCAGCCGGACAGGGCGCACAGATACGCAGTATTTT
TRBJ1-1 | NA | NA | TRBV9 | CASSAILRRGLNTEAFF | TGTGCCAGCAGCGCGATTTTGAGAAGGGGCCTTAACACTGAAGCTTTCTTT
TRBJ2-2 | TRBD2 | NA | TRBV14 | CASSQVRGGTGELFF | TGTGCCAGCAGCCAAGTTCGGGGGGGGACCGGGGAGCTGTTTTTT
TRBJ2-7 | NA | NA | TRBV19 | CASSTGSHGEQYF | TGTGCCAGTAGTACCGGGTCCCACGGCGAGCAGTACTTC
TRBJ2-3 | NA | NA | TRBV7-2 | CASSLVGLLADTQYF | TGTGCCAGCAGCTTAGTGGGCCTCCTTGCAGATACGCAGTATTTT
TRBJ2-1 | TRBD1 | NA | TRBV2 | CASRPTGTYNEQFF | TGTGCCAGCAGGCCGACAGGGACCTACAATGAGCAGTTCTTC
TRBJ1-4 | NA | once | TRBV27 | CASSLGGGKLFF | TGTGCCAGCAGTTTGGGCGGGGGAAAACTGTTTTTT
TRBJ2-7 | NA | NA | TRBV5-6 | CASSLGFGRGHYEQYF | TGTGCCAGCAGCTTGGGTTTTGGGCGGGGCCACTACGAGCAGTATTTC
TRBJ1-6 | TRBD1 | NA | TRBV6-5 | CASSYHRGADSPLHF | TGTGCCAGCAGTTATCACAGGGGAGCGGATTCACCCCTCCACTTT
TRBJ1-2 | NA | NA | TRBV5-5 | CASSLQGHNYGYTF | TGTGCCAGCAGCTTGCAGGGCCACAACTATGGCTACACCTTC
TRBJ2-1 | NA | NA | TRBV18 | CASSPSGDEQFF | TGTGCCAGCTCACCATCAGGGGATGAGCAGTTCTTC
TRBJ2-7 | NA | NA | TRBV5-1 | CASSFSDGEYEQYF | TGCGCCAGCAGCTTTTCGGACGGGGAATACGAGCAGTACTTC
TRBJ2-7 | NA | NA | TRBV5-4 | CASSGVSGSYEQYF | TGTGCCAGCAGCGGAGTATCGGGATCCTACGAGCAGTACTTC
TRBJ2-1 | NA | NA | TRBV29-1 | CSVESGDQGNKDEQFF | TGCAGCGTTGAATCGGGCGATCAGGGAAATAAGGATGAGCAGTTCTTC
TRBJ2-1 | NA | NA | TRBV28 | CASSMGTPNEQFF | TGTGCCAGCAGTATGGGGACACCCAATGAGCAGTTCTTC